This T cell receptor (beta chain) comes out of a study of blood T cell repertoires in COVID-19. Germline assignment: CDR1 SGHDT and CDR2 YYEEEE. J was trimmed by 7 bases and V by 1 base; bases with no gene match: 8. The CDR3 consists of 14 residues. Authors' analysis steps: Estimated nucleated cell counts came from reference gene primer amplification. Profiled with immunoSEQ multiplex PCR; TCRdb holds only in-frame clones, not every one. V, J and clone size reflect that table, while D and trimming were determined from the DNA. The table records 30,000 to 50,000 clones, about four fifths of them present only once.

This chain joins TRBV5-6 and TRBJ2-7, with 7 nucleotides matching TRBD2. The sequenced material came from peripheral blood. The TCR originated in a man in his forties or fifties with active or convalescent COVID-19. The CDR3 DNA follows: TGTGCCAGCAGCTTGCTTAGCGGGTCTGGAGAGCAGTACTTC. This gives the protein CASSLLSGSGEQYF.